This T cell receptor beta chain came from a study of siplizumab effects on memory and regulatory T cells. Profiled with immunoSEQ multiplex PCR; TCRdb holds only in-frame clones, not every one. The sample yields tens of thousands of clones, around nine tenths seen once. This clonotype was sampled from a human donor in good health. Specimen: Tregs sorted from blood.

The CDR3 DNA reads TGTGCCTGGAGTCGACAGGGGGTAAACACCGGGGAGCTGTTTTTT. This sequence encodes CAWSRQGVNTGELFF. The J gene is TRBJ2-2, the V gene TRBV30; 9 bases agree with TRBD1. V gave up 2 bases and J gave up 2 bases; unmatched junction bases: 3. Germline V lookup: CDR1 GTSNPN, CDR2 SVGIG (reference sequence). The CDR3 loop spans 15 amino acids.